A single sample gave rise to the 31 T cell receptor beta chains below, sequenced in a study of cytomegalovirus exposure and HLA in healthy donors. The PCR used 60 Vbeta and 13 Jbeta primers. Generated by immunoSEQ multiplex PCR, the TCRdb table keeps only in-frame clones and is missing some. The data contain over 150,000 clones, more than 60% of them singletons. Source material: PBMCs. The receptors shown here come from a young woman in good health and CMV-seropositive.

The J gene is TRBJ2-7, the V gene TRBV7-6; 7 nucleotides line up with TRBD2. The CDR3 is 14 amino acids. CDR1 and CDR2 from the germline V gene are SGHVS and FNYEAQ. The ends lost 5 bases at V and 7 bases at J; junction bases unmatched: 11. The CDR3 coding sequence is TGTGCCAGCAGCCCGGGAGGCCTCGCTAAGGAGCAGTACTTC. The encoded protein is CASSPGGLAKEQYF.

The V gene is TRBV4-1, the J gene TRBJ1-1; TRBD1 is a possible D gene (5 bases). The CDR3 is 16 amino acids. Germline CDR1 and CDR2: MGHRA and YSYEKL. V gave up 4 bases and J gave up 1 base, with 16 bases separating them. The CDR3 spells CASSPYPQVSNTEAFF. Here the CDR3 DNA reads TGCGCCAGCAGCCCATACCCACAGGTTTCGAACACTGAAGCTTTCTTT.

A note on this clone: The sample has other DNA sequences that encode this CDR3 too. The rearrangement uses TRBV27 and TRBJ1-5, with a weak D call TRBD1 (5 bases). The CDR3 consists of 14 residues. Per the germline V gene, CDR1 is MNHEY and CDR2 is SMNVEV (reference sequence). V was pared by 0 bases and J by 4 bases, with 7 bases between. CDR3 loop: CASSLSQGNQPQHF. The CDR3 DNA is TGTGCCAGCAGTTTATCGCAGGGTAATCAGCCCCAGCATTTT.

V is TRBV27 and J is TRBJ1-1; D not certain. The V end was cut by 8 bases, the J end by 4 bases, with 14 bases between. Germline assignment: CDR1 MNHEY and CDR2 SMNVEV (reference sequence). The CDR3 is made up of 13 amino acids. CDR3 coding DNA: TGTGCCAGCTGGTCTCTCGGGGTCACTGAAGCTTTCTTT. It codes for CASWSLGVTEAFF.

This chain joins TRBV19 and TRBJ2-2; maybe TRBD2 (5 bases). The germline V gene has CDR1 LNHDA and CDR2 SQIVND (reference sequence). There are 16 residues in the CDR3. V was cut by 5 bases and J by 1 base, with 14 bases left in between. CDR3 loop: CASSFGIGGNTGELFF. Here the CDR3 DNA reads TGTGCCAGTAGTTTCGGAATTGGAGGGAACACCGGGGAGCTGTTTTTT. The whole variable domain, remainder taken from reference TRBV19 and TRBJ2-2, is DGGITQSPKYLFRKEGQNVTLSCEQNLNHDAMYWYRQDPGQGLRLIYYSQIVNDFQKGDIAEGYSVSREKKESFPLTVTSAQKNPTAFYLCASSFGIGGNTGELFFGEGSRLTVL.

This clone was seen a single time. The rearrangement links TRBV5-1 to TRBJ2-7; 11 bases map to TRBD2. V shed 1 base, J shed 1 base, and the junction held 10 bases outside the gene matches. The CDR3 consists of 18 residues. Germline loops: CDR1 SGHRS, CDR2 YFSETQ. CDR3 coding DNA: TGCGCCAGCAGCTTGCCTCGATTTAGCGGGGGGGGGTCCTACGAGCAGTACTTC. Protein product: CASSLPRFSGGGSYEQYF.

CDR3 coding DNA: TGTGCCAGCAGCTTAGGGCGAGTCGGGACAGATACGCAGTATTTT. Amino acids: CASSLGRVGTDTQYF. The chain joins TRBV11-2 to TRBJ2-3; D call uncertain. This CDR3 is built from 15 residues. The germline CDR1 and CDR2 sequences are SGHAT and FQNNGV. V gave up 1 base and J gave up 3 bases, with 11 bases separating them.

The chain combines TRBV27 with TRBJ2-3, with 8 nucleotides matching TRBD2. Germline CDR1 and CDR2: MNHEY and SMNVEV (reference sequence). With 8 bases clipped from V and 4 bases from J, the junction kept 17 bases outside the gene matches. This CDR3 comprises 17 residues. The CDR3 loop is CASLPQGGRRRADTQYF. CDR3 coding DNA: TGTGCCAGCCTTCCACAGGGCGGGAGGAGAAGGGCAGATACGCAGTATTTT.

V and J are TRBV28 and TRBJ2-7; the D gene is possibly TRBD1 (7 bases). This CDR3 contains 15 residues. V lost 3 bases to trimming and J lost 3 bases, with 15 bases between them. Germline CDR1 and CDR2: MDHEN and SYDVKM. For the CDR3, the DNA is TGTGCCAGCAGTTTTAGGGCGCAGGGGGGCTACGAGCAGTACTTC. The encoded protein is CASSFRAQGGYEQYF. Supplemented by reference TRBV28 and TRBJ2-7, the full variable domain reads DVKVTQSSRYLVKRTGEKVFLECVQDMDHENMFWYRQDPGLGLRLIYFSYDVKMKEKGDIPEGYSVSREKKERFSLILESASTNQTSMYLCASSFRAQGGYEQYFGPGTRLTVT.

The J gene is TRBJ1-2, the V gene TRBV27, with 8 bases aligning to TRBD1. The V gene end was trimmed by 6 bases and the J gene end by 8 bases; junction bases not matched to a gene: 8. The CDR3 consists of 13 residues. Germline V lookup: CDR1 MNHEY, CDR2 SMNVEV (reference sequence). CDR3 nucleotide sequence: TGTGCCAGCAGACCAGGGGGCGCGGGAGGCTACACCTTC. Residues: CASRPGGAGGYTF.

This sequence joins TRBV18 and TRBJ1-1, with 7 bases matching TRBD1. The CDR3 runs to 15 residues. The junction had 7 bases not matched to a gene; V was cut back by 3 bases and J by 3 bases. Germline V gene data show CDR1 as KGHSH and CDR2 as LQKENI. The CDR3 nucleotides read TGTGCCAGCTCACCGGGACAGCTAGGGGACACTGAAGCTTTCTTT. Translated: CASSPGQLGDTEAFF.

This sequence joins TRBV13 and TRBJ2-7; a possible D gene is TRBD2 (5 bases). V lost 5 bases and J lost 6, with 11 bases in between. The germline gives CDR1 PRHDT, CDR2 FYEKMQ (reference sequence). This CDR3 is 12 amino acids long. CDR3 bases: TGTGCCAGCAGCGAAAATCGGGGCGAGCAGTACTTC. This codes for CASSENRGEQYF.

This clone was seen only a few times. Here the CDR3 DNA reads TGTGCCAGCAGTTTATTTGGGGGAGGGCCAATCTACGAGCAGTACTTC. Translated: CASSLFGGGPIYEQYF. The chain couples TRBV28 to TRBJ2-7, with 7 bases matching TRBD2. This CDR3 is built from 16 residues. Germline values: CDR1 MDHEN, CDR2 SYDVKM. J gave up 3 bases and V 1 base, and 9 bases lay outside the gene matches.

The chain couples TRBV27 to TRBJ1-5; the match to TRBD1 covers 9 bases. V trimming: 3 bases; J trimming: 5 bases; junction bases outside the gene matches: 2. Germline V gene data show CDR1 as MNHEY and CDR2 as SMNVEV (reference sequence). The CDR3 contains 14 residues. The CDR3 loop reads CASSFTGGYQPQHF. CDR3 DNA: TGTGCCAGCAGTTTCACAGGGGGCTATCAGCCCCAGCATTTT.

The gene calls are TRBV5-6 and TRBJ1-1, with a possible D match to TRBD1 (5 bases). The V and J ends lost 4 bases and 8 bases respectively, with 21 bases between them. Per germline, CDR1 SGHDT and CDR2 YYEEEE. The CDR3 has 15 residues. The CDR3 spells CASSVGRLRTREAFF. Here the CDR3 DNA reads TGTGCCAGCAGCGTCGGGCGACTTCGGACACGGGAAGCTTTCTTT.

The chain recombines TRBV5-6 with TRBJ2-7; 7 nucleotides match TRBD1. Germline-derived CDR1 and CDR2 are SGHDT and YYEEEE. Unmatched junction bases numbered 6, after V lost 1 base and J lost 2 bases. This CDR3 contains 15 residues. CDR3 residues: CASSLLDRDTYEQYF. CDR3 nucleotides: TGTGCCAGCAGCTTGCTAGACAGGGATACCTACGAGCAGTACTTC. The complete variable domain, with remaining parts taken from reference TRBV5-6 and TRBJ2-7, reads DAGVTQSPTHLIKTRGQQVTLRCSPKSGHDTVSWYQQALGQGPQFIFQYYEEEERQRGNFPDRFSGHQFPNYSSELNVNALLLGDSALYLCASSLLDRDTYEQYFGPGTRLTVT.

The CDR3 here is CASSLGLANGNEQFF. In DNA form, the CDR3 reads TGTGCCAGCAGCTTAGGGCTAGCAAATGGCAATGAGCAGTTCTTC. This sequence joins TRBV7-7 and TRBJ2-1; possibly TRBD2 for D (5 bases). The CDR3 has 15 amino acids. Germline V lookup: CDR1 SSHAT, CDR2 FNYEAQ (reference sequence). V was shortened by 1 base and J by 6 bases, with 13 bases between the two germline ends.

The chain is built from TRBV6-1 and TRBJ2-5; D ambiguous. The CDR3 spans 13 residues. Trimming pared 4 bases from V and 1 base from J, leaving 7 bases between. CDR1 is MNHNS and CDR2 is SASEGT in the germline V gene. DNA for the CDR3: TGTGCCAGCAGTGTGAGTGGCCAAGAGACCCAGTACTTC. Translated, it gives CASSVSGQETQYF.

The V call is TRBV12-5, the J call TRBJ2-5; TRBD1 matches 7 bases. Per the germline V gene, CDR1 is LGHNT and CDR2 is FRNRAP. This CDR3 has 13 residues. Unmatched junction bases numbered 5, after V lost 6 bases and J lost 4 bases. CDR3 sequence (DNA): TGTGCTAGTGGCGCGACAGGGATAGAGACCCAGTACTTC. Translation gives CASGATGIETQYF. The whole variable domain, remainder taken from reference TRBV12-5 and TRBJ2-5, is DARVTQTPRHKVTEMGQEVTMRCQPILGHNTVFWYRQTMMQGLELLAYFRNRAPLDDSGMPKDRFSAEMPDATLATLKIQPSEPRDSAVYFCASGATGIETQYFGPGTRLLVL.

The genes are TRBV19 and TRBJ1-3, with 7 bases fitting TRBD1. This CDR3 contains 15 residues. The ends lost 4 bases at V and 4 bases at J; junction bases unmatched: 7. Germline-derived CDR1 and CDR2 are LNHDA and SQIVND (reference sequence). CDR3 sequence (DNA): TGTGCCAGTAGTACCGTCAGGGGGACGGGAAACACCATATATTTT. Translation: CASSTVRGTGNTIYF.

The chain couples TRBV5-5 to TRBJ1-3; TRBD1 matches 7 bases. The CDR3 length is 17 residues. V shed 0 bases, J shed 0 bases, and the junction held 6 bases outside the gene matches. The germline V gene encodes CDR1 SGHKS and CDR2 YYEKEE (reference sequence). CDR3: CASSLGTTGASGNTIYF. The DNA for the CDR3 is TGTGCCAGCAGCTTGGGAACAACAGGGGCCTCTGGAAACACCATATATTTT.

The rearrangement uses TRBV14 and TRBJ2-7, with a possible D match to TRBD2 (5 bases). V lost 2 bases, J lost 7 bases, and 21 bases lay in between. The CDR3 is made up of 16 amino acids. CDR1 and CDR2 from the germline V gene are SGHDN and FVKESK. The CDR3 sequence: CASSQPRLGLAWEQYF. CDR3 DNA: TGTGCCAGCAGCCAACCCCGACTGGGTCTAGCTTGGGAGCAGTACTTC.

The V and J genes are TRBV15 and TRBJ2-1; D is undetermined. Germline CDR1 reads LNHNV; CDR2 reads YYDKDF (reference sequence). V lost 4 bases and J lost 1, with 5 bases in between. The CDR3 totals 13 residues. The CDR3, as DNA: TGTGCCACCAGCACCCTATCCTACAATGAGCAGTTCTTC. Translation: CATSTLSYNEQFF.

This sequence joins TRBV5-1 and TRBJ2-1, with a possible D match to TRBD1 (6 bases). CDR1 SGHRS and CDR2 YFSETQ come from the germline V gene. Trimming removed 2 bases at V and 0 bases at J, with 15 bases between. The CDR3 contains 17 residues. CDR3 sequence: CASSFTGSPSSYNEQFF. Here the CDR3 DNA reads TGCGCCAGCAGCTTCACAGGGTCCCCCAGCTCCTACAATGAGCAGTTCTTC.

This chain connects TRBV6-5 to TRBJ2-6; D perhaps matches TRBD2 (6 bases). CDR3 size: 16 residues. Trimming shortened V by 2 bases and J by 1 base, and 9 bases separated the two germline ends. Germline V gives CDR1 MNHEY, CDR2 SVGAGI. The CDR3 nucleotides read TGTGCCAGCAGTTACGGCGGGGTATCTGGGGCCAACGTCCTGACTTTC. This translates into CASSYGGVSGANVLTF.

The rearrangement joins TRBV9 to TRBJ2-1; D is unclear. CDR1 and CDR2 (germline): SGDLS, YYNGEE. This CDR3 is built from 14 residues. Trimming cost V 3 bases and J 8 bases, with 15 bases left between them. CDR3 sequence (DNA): TGTGCCAGCAGCGCTTCGGGTGGATCGTATGAGCAGTTCTTC. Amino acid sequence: CASSASGGSYEQFF.

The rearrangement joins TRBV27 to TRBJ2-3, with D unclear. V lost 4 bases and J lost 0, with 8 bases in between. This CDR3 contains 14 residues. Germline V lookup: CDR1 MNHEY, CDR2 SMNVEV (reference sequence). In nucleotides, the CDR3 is TGTGCCAGCAGTTCTATTCCTAGCACAGATACGCAGTATTTT. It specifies CASSSIPSTDTQYF.

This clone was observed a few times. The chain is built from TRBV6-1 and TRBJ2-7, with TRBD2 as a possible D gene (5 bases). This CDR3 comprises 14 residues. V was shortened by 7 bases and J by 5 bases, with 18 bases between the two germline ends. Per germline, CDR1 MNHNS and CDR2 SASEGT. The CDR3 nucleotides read TGTGCCAGCACGGGCAGCGGAAGATTCCACGAGCAGTACTTC. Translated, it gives CASTGSGRFHEQYF.

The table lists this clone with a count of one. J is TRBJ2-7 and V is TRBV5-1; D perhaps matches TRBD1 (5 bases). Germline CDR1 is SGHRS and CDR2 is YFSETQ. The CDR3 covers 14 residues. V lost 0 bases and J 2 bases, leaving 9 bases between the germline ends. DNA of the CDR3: TGCGCCAGCAGCTTGGGGCCGACAGCCTACGAGCAGTACTTC. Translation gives CASSLGPTAYEQYF.

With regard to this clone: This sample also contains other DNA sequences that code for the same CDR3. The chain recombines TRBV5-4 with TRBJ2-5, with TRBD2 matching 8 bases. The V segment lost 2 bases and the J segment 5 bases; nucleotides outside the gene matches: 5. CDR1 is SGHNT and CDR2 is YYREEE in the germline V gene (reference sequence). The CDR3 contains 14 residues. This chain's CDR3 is CASSLAGAGETQYF. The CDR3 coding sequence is TGTGCCAGCAGCTTAGCGGGAGCCGGCGAGACCCAGTACTTC.

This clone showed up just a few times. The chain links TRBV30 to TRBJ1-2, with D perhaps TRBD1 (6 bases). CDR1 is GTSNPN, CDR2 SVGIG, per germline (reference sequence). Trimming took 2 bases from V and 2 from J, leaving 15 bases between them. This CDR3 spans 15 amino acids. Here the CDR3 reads CAWSRLVTGNYGYTF. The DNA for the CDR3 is TGTGCCTGGAGTCGCCTTGTGACAGGCAACTATGGCTACACCTTC.